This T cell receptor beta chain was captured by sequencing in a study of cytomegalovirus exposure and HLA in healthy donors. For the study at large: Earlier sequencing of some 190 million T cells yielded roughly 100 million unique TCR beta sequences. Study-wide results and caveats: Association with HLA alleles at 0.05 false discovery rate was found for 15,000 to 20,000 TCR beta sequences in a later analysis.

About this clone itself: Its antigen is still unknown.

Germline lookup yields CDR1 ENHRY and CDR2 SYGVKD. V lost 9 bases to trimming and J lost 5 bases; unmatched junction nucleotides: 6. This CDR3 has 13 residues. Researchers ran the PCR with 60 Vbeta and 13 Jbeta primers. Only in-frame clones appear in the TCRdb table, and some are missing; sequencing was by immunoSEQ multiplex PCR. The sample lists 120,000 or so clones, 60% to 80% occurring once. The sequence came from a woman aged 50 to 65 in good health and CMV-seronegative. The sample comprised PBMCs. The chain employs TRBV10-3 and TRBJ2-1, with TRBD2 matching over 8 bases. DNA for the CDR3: TGTGCCATGAGCGGGAGTACCAACAATGAGCAGTTCTTC. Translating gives CAMSGSTNNEQFF.